The 3 T cell receptor beta chains given below trace back to one sample, sequenced in a study of cytomegalovirus exposure and HLA in healthy donors. Only in-frame clones appear in the TCRdb table, and some are missing; sequencing was by immunoSEQ multiplex PCR. The repertoire includes roughly 150,000 clones, about nine tenths of them detected once, and about 9.4% sits in the top ten. The sequenced sample consisted of PBMCs. The receptors shown here come from a woman aged 18-29 years in good health and CMV-seropositive.

Regarding this clone: The same CDR3 can be traced to other DNA sequences in this sample. The genes are TRBV7-2 and TRBJ2-5, with 10 bases matching TRBD2. This CDR3 has 15 amino acids. Losses at the gene ends were 2 bases for V and 4 bases for J; bases not matched to a gene: 4. The germline V gene has CDR1 SGHTA and CDR2 FQGNSA. The DNA of the CDR3 is TGTGCCAGCAGCTTAAGGCTAGCGGGAGCAGAGACCCAGTACTTC. This codes for CASSLRLAGAETQYF.

This rearrangement joins TRBV11-2 to TRBJ2-1, with no clear D. The germline gives CDR1 SGHAT, CDR2 FQNNGV. This CDR3 has 15 amino acids. Trimming pared 6 bases from V and 0 bases from J, leaving 12 bases between. The CDR3 here is CASSPVINSYNEQFF. Here the CDR3 DNA reads TGTGCCAGCAGTCCCGTTATAAACTCCTACAATGAGCAGTTCTTC.

This chain joins TRBV29-1 and TRBJ1-2; a weak D match, TRBD1 (6 bases). This CDR3 is built from 14 residues. Trimming pared 4 bases from V and 4 bases from J, leaving 16 bases between. From germline, CDR1 is SQVTM and CDR2 ANQGSEA. The CDR3 protein is CSVGAPGGFYGYTF. DNA for the CDR3: TGCAGCGTTGGGGCTCCTGGGGGCTTCTATGGCTACACCTTC.